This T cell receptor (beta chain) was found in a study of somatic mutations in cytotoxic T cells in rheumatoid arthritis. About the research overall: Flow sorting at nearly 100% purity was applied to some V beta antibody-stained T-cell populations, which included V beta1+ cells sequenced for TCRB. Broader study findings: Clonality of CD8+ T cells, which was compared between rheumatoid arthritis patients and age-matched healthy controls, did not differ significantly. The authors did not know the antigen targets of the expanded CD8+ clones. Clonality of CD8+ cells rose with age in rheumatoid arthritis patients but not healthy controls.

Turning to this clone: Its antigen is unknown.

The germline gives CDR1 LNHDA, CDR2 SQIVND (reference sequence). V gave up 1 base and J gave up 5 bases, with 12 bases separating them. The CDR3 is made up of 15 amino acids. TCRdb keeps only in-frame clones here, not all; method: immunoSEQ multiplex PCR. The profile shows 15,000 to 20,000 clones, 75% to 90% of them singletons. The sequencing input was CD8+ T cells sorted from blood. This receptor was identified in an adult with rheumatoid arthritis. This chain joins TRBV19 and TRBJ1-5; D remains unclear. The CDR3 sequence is CASSIVWGGDQPQHF. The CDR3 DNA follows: TGTGCCAGTAGTATAGTTTGGGGTGGGGATCAGCCCCAGCATTTT. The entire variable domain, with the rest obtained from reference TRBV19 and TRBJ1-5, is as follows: DGGITQSPKYLFRKEGQNVTLSCEQNLNHDAMYWYRQDPGQGLRLIYYSQIVNDFQKGDIAEGYSVSREKKESFPLTVTSAQKNPTAFYLCASSIVWGGDQPQHFGDGTRLSIL.